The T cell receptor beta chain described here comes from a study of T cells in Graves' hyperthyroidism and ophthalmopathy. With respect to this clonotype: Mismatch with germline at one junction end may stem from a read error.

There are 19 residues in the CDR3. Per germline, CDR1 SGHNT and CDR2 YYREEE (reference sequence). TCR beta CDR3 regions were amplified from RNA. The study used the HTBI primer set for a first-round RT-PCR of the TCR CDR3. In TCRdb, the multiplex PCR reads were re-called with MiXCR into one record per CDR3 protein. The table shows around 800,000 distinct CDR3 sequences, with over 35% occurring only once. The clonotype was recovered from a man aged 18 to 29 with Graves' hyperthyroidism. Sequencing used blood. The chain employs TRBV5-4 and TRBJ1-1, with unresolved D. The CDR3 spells CASSHPYLFHRRENTEAFF. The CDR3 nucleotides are TGCGCCAGCAGCCACCCTTACCTCTTCCACCGACGGGAGAACACCGAAGCTTTCTTT.